The source of this TCR beta chain is a study of graft-versus-host responses after intestinal transplantation. Whole-study findings and limits: In recipient marrow, GvH clones were found, and some appeared first in ileum or blood.

V lost 9 bases to trimming and J lost 7 bases; unmatched junction nucleotides: 11. In germline, CDR1 is MDHEN, CDR2 SYDVKM. The CDR3 has 14 residues. Remarks on this clone: No antigen is known for it.

Libraries were prepared by immunoSEQ multiplex PCR; TCRdb keeps only in-frame clonotypes and omits some of them. The sample has 110,000 to 150,000 clones; about nine tenths are singletons. The chain carries TRBV28 and TRBJ2-7; 11 bases fit TRBD2. This TCR was sampled from a human donor who received an intestinal transplant. Sequenced material: unstimulated CD4+ T cells sorted from spleen or lymph node cells, taken before intestinal transplant. CDR3 bases: TGTGCCAGTGGGATTAGCGGGAGGGCCTGGGAGCAGTACTTC. Its translation is CASGISGRAWEQYF.